The present entry profiles one T cell receptor (beta chain) with its context. The antigen is undetermined. The record originates from a study of T cell repertoires in cytomegalovirus infection. Overall study: Both recently identified HLA-C-restricted and well-studied HLA-B-restricted CMV epitopes were used in the study.

Each CDR3 protein is one row after TCRdb ran MiXCR on the reads. The table lists a few hundred thousand distinct CDR3 sequences, roughly 42% of them singletons. The sequenced sample was cultured PBMCs, obtained from culture after CMV antigen stimulation. The sequence came from a human donor in good health (CMV status not recorded). Some clones in this sample may be carry-over from other donors' samples.

CDR3 amino acids: CASSQDYVETGAYEQYF. The DNA for the CDR3 is TGCGCCAGCAGCCAAGATTACGTCGAGACAGGGGCCTACGAGCAGTACTTC. The chain employs TRBV4-1 and TRBJ2-7, with TRBD1 matching over 8 bases. With 0 bases clipped from V and 2 bases from J, the junction kept 9 bases outside the gene matches. Germline V CDR1 and CDR2: MGHRA, YSYEKL. This CDR3 is built from 17 residues.